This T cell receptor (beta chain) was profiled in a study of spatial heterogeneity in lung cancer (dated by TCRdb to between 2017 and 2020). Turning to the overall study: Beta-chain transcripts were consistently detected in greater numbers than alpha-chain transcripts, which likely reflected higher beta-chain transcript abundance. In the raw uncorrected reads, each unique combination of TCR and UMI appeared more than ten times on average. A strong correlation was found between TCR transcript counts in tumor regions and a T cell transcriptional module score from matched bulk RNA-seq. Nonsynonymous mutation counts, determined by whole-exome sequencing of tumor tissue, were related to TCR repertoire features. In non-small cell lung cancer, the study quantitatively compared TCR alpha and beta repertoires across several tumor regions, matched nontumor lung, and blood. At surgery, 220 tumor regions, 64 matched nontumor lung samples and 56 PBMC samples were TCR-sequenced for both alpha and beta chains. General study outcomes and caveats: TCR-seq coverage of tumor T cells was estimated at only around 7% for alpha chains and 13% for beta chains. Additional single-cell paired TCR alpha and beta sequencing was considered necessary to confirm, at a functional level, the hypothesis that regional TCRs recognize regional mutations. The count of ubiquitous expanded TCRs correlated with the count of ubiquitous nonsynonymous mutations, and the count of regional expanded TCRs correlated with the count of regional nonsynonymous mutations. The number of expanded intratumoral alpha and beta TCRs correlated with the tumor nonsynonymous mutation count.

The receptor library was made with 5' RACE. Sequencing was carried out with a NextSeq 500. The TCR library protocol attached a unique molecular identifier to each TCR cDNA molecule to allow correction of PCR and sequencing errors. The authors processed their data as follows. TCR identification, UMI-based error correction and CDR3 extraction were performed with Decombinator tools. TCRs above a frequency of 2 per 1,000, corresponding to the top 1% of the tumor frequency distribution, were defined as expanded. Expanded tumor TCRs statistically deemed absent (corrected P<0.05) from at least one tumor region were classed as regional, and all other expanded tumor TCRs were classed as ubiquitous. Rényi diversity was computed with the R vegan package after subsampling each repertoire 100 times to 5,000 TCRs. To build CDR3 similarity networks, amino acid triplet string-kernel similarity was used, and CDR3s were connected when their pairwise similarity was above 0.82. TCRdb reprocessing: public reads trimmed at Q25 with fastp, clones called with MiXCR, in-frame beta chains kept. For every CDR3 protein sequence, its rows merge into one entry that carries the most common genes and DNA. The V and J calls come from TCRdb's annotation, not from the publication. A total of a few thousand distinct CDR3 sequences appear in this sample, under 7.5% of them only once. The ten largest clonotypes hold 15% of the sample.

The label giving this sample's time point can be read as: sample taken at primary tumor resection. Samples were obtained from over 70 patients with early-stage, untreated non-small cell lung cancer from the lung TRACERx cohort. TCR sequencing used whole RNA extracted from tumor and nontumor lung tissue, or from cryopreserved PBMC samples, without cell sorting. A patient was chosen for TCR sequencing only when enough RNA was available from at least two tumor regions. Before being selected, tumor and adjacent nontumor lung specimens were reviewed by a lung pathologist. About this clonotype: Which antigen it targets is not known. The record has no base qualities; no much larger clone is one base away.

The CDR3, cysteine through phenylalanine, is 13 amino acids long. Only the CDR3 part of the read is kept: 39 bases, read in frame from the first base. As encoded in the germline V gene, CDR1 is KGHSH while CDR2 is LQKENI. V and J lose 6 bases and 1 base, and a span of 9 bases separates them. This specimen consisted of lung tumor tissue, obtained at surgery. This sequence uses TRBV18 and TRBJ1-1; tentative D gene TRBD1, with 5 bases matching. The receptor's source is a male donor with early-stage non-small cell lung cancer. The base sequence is TGTGCCAGCTCCGGGACCCAGAACACTGAAGCTTTCTTT. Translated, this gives CASSGTQNTEAFF.